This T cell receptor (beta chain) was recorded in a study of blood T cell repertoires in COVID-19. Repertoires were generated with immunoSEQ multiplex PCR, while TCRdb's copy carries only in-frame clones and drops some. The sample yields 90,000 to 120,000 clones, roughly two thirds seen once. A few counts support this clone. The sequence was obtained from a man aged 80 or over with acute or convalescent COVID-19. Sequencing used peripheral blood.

The CDR3 DNA follows: TGCAGTGCTAGTTCCAGGCGCAATCAGCCCCAGCATTTT. This translates into CSASSRRNQPQHF. The chain has TRBV20-1 and TRBJ1-5; D call uncertain. Germline V gives CDR1 DFQATT, CDR2 SNEGSKA (reference sequence). The CDR3 loop spans 13 amino acids. V shed 3 bases and J shed 2 bases, with 8 bases lying between them.